These T cell receptor beta chains were read from a single sample in a study of identical twins. MiXCR was run by TCRdb on the 5' RACE reads, yielding one entry per CDR3 protein. The sample carries some 730,000 distinct CDR3 sequences, over 15% recorded once. Another study also made use of these data, one on T cells expressing NK-cell markers.

Sequences were obtained from PBMCs. These receptors came from a woman aged 18-29 years in good health. Each CDR3 is given with its conserved first and last residue. A D gene is named only where the DNA matches it firmly. Some rows have no size entry. The others give once, few or many, or a class for an expanded clone.

d_call j_call v_call clone_size cdr3_aa cdr3_nt
- TRBJ2-1 TRBV7-9 few CASSLLAFNNEQFF TGTGCCAGCAGCCTATTAGCGTTTAACAATGAGCAGTTCTTC
- TRBJ1-5 TRBV27 few CASSSPIRGAKNQPQHF TGTGCCAGCAGTTCCCCAATCAGAGGGGCTAAAAATCAGCCCCAGCATTTT
TRBD1 TRBJ1-2 TRBV6-1 - CASSRRQGGGYTF TGTGCCAGCAGTCGCCGACAGGGCGGTGGCTACACCTTC
- TRBJ1-1 TRBV5-1 - CASSLVEGGGTEAFF TGCGCCAGCAGCTTGGTGGAGGGAGGTGGCACTGAAGCTTTCTTT
- TRBJ2-1 TRBV10-3 - CAISEQRYYNEQFF TGTGCCATCAGTGAGCAGAGATACTACAATGAGCAGTTCTTC
- TRBJ1-3 TRBV5-6 few CASSIGTTGNTIYF TGTGCCAGCAGCATAGGGACAACTGGAAACACCATATATTTT
- TRBJ1-2 TRBV5-1 many CASSPGFGFYGYTF TGCGCCAGCAGCCCCGGTTTTGGATTCTATGGCTACACCTTC
- TRBJ2-2 TRBV30 few CAWSAPTGELFF TGTGCCTGGAGTGCCCCGACCGGGGAGCTGTTTTTT
- TRBJ2-1 TRBV5-6 - CASSLGLYAQFF TGTGCCAGCAGCTTAGGACTATATGCGCAGTTCTTC
- TRBJ2-7 TRBV12-3/TRBV12-4 - CASSFGNFNEQYF TGTGCCAGCAGTTTTGGAAACTTCAACGAGCAGTACTTC
TRBD1 TRBJ2-2 TRBV18 - CASSPNRGRTYTGELFF TGTGCCAGCTCACCAAACAGGGGGCGGACTTACACCGGGGAGCTGTTTTTT
- TRBJ1-5 TRBV6-2/TRBV6-3 - CASTNTGGNQPQHF TGTGCCAGCACTAACACAGGTGGCAATCAGCCCCAGCATTTT
TRBD2 TRBJ2-3 TRBV7-2 few CASSRLAGLRTDTQYF TGTGCCAGCAGTCGACTAGCGGGACTACGCACAGATACGCAGTATTTT
TRBD1 TRBJ2-1 TRBV7-9 few CASRSGTGGNEQFF TGTGCCAGCAGGTCCGGGACAGGGGGCAATGAGCAGTTCTTC
- TRBJ2-1 TRBV7-2 many CASSLSGSTYNEQFF TGTGCCAGCAGCTTGAGCGGTTCTACCTACAATGAGCAGTTCTTC
TRBD1 TRBJ1-2 TRBV10-3 few CAISPRTGGNYGYTF TGTGCCATCAGCCCCAGGACAGGGGGTAACTATGGCTACACCTTC
- TRBJ1-6 TRBV7-6 few CASSLKGPGYNSPLHF TGTGCCAGCAGCTTAAAGGGGCCTGGCTATAATTCACCCCTCCACTTT
- TRBJ2-1 TRBV20-1 - CSARDFDGPAYNEQFF TGCAGTGCTAGAGATTTTGACGGGCCAGCCTACAATGAGCAGTTCTTC
- TRBJ2-5 TRBV7-2 once CASSGRAGETRETQYF TGTGCCAGCAGCGGCCGAGCAGGGGAAACGCGAGAGACCCAGTACTTC
- TRBJ2-3 TRBV6-1 - CASKQLGFTDTQYF TGTGCCAGCAAGCAGTTAGGGTTCACAGATACGCAGTATTTT
- TRBJ2-5 TRBV10-3 - CAISESRPAGETQYF TGTGCCATCAGTGAGTCGAGGCCGGCGGGGGAGACCCAGTACTTC
TRBD1 TRBJ2-7 TRBV20-1 - CSARGQGDRPYEQYF TGCAGTGCTAGGGGGCAAGGGGACAGACCCTACGAGCAGTACTTC
- TRBJ1-4 TRBV6-1 - CASKVPRDRNEKLFF TGTGCCAGCAAGGTCCCCAGGGACCGAAATGAAAAACTGTTTTTT
- TRBJ2-7 TRBV2 - CATKGTGVAEQYF TGTGCCACCAAGGGGACCGGGGTTGCCGAGCAGTACTTC